This T cell receptor beta chain was sequenced during a study of blood T cell repertoires in COVID-19 (dated by TCRdb to about 2020). Study-wide context: Collaborator samples came from the United States, Italy and Spain and covered acute and convalescent phases of COVID-19. The material from the prospective study consisted of cDNA or gDNA derived from T cells, B-cell-depleted T cells, or PBMCs. The dataset comprised deeply sampled blood TCRbeta repertoires from subjects exposed to, actively infected with, or recovered from COVID-19. The repertoires were released in a freely available public database intended as a resource for research on the immune response to SARS-CoV-2. Samples came from the ongoing ImmuneRACE study (first 160 participants) plus 1,254 subjects from 6 global collaborators. Sample metadata almost always included a de-identified subject ID, COVID-19 status, age in years and sex. Where HLA class I and class II types were available, the types were taken from metadata supplied by the sample provider, not from assay-based typing. The full study reports these points: The quantity of clinical and demographic metadata differed by source and by participant and was supplied without curation.

TCRbeta CDR3 regions were amplified from genomic DNA using the immunoSEQ Assay, a bias-controlled multiplex PCR. The study's processing was this. The number of nucleated cells in each sample was estimated from the amplification of reference gene primers within the assay. To quantify the absolute abundance of each unique TCRbeta CDR3 rearrangement, sequence reads were collapsed and filtered. For each sample, productive Simpson clonality was calculated as the square root of Simpson's diversity index over productive rearrangements. Entries here come from immuneACCESS through TCRdb and include only in-frame sequences with V and J called. Some clones fail to appear in such tables; in the studies checked, an unresolved V gene covers under half of the shortfall, and the cause of the remainder is unknown. V and J calls and clone size are as listed in that table; D and trimming were resolved from the DNA. The sample table contains under 300,000 clones; only one count was recorded for about 80% of them. Of the sample, around 3.5% is held by the ten largest clones.

Enrolling through a virtual design, the prospective study's participants ranged in age from about 18 to 89 years and lived across 24 United States geographic areas. In the prospective study, participants were assigned to cohorts based on the clinical history participants reported in a screening survey and a study questionnaire. ImmuneRACE Cohort 3 recovered participants were defined by two consecutive negative NP/OP PCR tests, healthcare professional clearance, or symptom resolution. Each participant in the prospective study had whole blood, serum and a nasopharyngeal or oropharyngeal swab collected by mobile phlebotomists. Over a roughly 2-month period, participants in the prospective study had the option of providing additional blood draws and questionnaires. Before DNA extraction, prospective study blood samples were shipped either frozen or at room temperature. For this clone: Which antigen it targets is not known. No qualities accompany the bases; no much larger clone lies one base away.

The source is a man aged 50 to 59 who had recovered from COVID-19. Sequences were obtained from PBMCs or T cells enriched from blood (not recorded which).

The CDR3 protein sequence reads: CSASPRRGVAIYGYTF. In nucleotides, the sequence is TGCAGTGCTAGTCCCCGACGGGGGGTAGCTATCTATGGCTACACCTTC. In this chain, TRBV20-1 is recombined with TRBJ1-2, with TRBD1 perhaps the D gene, on 5 matching bases. V gives up 3 bases and J gives up 4 bases, and the segment between their germline ends measures 21 bases. Its CDR3 holds 16 amino acids, cysteine through phenylalanine. Of the read, only the CDR3 DNA is kept; its 48 bases are in frame from base 1. CDR1 DFQATT and CDR2 SNEGSKA were looked up in the germline V gene (reference sequence).